This T cell receptor (beta chain) was obtained from a study of CD8 T cells in Susac syndrome. Reverse transcription of about 0.45 to 1 ug RNA was performed with random hexamers. By means of immunoSEQ multiplex PCR, TCR beta CDR3 spanning 54 Vbeta and 13 Jbeta underwent amplification. A single record per CDR3 protein comes from TCRdb applying MiXCR to the immunoSEQ multiplex PCR reads. There are about 76,000 distinct CDR3 sequences in the sample; roughly 90% occur only once, and 0.5% to 0.6% lies in the top ten. CD8+ and CD4+ T cells taken from blood had their TCR beta sequenced. The multiple sclerosis controls were treatment-naive patients affected by stable or active relapsing-remitting disease. Negative isolation was used for CD8+ and CD4+ T cells and FACS enrichment for TEMRA cells. The CDR3 totals 12 residues. Per germline, CDR1 LNHDA and CDR2 SQIVND (reference sequence). The V end was cut by 5 bases, the J end by 2 bases, with 4 bases between.

The sample consisted of CD8+ T cells from PBMCs. The chain links TRBV19 to TRBJ1-5; no firm D call. This sequence was found in a human donor with multiple sclerosis. The CDR3, as DNA: TGTGCCAGTAGTCCCGGCAATCAGCCCCAGCATTTT. It yields the protein CASSPGNQPQHF.